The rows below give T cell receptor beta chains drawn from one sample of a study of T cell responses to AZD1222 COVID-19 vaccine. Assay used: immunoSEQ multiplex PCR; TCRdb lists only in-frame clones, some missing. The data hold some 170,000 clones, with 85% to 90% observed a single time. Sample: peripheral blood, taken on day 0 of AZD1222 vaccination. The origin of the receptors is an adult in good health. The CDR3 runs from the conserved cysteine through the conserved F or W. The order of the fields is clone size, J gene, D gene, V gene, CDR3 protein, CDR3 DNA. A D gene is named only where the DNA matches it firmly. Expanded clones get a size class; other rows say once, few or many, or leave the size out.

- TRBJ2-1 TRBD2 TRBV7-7 CASSSQREDDYEQFF TGTGCTAGCAGCTCCCAGCGGGAGGATGACTATGAGCAGTTCTTC
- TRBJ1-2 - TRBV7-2 CASSPASSGTSMYGYTF TGTGCCAGCAGCCCTGCCAGCTCCGGGACAAGCATGTATGGCTACACCTTC
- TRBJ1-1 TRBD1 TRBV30 CAWRETGTGRMYTEAFF TGTGCCTGGAGGGAAACCGGGACAGGGAGGATGTACACTGAAGCTTTCTTT
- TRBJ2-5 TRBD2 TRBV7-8 CASSSPSPLAGVETQYF TGTGCCAGCAGCTCCCCGAGCCCACTAGCGGGAGTTGAGACCCAGTACTTC
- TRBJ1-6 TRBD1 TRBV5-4 CASSPRTGLNSPLHF TGTGCCAGCAGCCCCCGGACAGGCCTTAATTCACCCCTCCACTTT
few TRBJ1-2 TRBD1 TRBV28 CASSGTGAGYTF TGTGCCAGCTCCGGGACAGGGGCTGGCTACACCTTC
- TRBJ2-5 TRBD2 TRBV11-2 CASNQAGQETQYF TGTGCCAGCAACCAAGCGGGGCAAGAGACCCAGTACTTC
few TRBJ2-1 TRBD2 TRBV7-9 CASSGLAGVRYNEQFF TGTGCCAGCAGCGGACTAGCGGGAGTAAGGTACAATGAGCAGTTCTTC
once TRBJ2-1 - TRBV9 CASSVAAGLSSYNEQFF TGTGCCAGCAGCGTAGCCGCGGGCCTGAGCTCCTACAATGAGCAGTTCTTC
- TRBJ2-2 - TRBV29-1 CSVEGSPQTGELFF TGCAGCGTTGAAGGCTCCCCGCAGACCGGGGAGCTGTTTTTT
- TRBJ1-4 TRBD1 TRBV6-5 CASLDRGLNEKLFF TGTGCCAGCCTCGACAGGGGCCTTAATGAAAAACTGTTTTTT
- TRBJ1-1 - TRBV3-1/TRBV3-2 CASSPGGRTEAFF TGTGCCAGCAGCCCCGGGGGGAGGACTGAAGCTTTCTTT
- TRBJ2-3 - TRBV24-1 CATSDSPGADTQYF TGTGCCACCAGTGATTCTCCAGGGGCAGATACGCAGTATTTT
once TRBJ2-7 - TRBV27 CASSFRSSYEQYF TGTGCCAGCAGTTTCAGGAGCTCCTACGAGCAGTACTTC
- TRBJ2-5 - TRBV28 CASSLSGGAQETQYF TGTGCCAGCAGTTTAAGCGGAGGGGCCCAAGAGACCCAGTACTTC
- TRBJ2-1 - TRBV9 CASSVGSGSKEQFF TGTGCCAGCAGCGTAGGGTCGGGATCTAAGGAGCAGTTCTTC
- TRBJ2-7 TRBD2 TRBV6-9 CASSPYGSGVSYEQYF TGTGCCAGCAGCCCTTACGGTAGCGGGGTCTCCTACGAGCAGTACTTC
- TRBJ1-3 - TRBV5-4 CASSPSGVGPSGNTIYF TGTGCCAGCAGCCCATCCGGGGTAGGGCCCTCTGGAAACACCATATATTTT
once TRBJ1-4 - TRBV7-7 CASSLVQALEEKLFF TGTGCCAGCAGCTTAGTGCAGGCCCTGGAGGAAAAACTGTTTTTT
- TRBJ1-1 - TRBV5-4 CASSSYLAEAFF TGTGCCAGCAGCTCGTACCTCGCTGAAGCTTTCTTT
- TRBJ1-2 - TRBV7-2 CASSPRQNGYTF TGTGCCAGCAGCCCCAGACAGAATGGCTACACCTTC
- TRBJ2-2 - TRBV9 CASSVGAANTGELFF TGTGCCAGCAGCGTGGGGGCAGCGAACACCGGGGAGCTGTTTTTT
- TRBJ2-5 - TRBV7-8 CASSPRQLETQYF TGTGCCAGCAGTCCGAGACAGTTAGAGACCCAGTACTTC
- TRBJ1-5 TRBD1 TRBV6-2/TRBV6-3 CASSWTGTSQPQHF TGTGCCAGCAGTTGGACAGGGACTAGTCAGCCCCAGCATTTT
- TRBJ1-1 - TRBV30 CAWSVGWGQAFF TGTGCCTGGAGTGTAGGGTGGGGACAAGCTTTCTTT
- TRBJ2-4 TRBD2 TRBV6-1 CASSETSGIAKNIQYF TGTGCCAGCAGTGAGACTAGCGGCATAGCCAAAAACATTCAGTACTTC
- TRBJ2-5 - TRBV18 CASSPVAGTETQYF TGTGCCAGCTCACCAGTGGCGGGGACGGAGACCCAGTACTTC
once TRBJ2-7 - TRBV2 CASTLASVGYEQYF TGTGCCAGCACCCTAGCCTCGGTGGGATACGAGCAGTACTTC
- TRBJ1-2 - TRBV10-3 CAISESGDGGYTF TGTGCCATCAGTGAGTCAGGGGACGGAGGCTACACCTTC
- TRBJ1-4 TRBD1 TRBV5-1 CASSHGQGVTNEKLFF TGCGCCAGCAGCCACGGACAGGGGGTTACTAATGAAAAACTGTTTTTT
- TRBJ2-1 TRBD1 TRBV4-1 CASSQAGQGATEQFF TGCGCCAGCAGCCAGGCGGGACAGGGGGCGACGGAGCAGTTCTTC
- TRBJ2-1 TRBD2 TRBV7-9 CASSLAVGRGLTYNEQFF TGTGCCAGCAGCTTAGCTGTCGGGAGGGGACTTACCTACAATGAGCAGTTCTTC
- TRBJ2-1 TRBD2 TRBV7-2 CASSGGSSYNEQFF TGTGCCAGCAGTGGCGGGAGCTCCTACAATGAGCAGTTCTTC
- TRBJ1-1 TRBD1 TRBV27 CASKTGQLNTEAFF TGTGCCAGCAAGACGGGACAGCTAAACACTGAAGCTTTCTTT
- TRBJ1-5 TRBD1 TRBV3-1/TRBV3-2 CASSQGQGGQPQHF TGTGCCAGCAGCCAAGGACAGGGCGGTCAGCCCCAGCATTTT
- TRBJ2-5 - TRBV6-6 CASSAKETQYF TGTGCCAGCAGTGCTAAAGAGACCCAGTACTTC
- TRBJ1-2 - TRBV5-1 CASSFAGTYYGYTF TGCGCCAGCAGCTTCGCCGGGACTTACTATGGCTACACCTTC
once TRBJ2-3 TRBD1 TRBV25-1 CASSKTGGSTDTQYF TGTGCCAGCAGTAAGACAGGGGGGAGCACAGATACGCAGTATTTT
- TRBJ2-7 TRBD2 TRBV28 CASSLTASGVSYEQYF TGTGCCAGCAGTTTAACGGCTAGCGGGGTCTCCTACGAGCAGTACTTC
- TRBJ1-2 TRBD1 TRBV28 CASSSPGQGARYGYTF TGTGCCAGCAGTTCCCCGGGACAGGGGGCGCGGTATGGCTACACCTTC
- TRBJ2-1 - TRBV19 CASSVLGQSYNEQFF TGTGCCAGTAGTGTCCTCGGGCAGTCATACAATGAGCAGTTCTTC
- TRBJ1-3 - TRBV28 CASDSLTTGNTIYF TGTGCCAGCGACAGCTTGACGACTGGAAACACCATATATTTT